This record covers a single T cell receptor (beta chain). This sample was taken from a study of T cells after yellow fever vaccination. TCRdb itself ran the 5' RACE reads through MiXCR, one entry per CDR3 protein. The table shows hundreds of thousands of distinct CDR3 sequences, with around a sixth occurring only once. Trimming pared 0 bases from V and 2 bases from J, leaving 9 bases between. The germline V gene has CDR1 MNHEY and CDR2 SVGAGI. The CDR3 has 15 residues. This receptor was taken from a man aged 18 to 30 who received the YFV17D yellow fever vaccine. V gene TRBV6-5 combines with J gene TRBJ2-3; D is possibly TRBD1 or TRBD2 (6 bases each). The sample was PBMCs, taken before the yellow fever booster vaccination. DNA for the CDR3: TGTGCCAGCAGTTACTCAGGGGGGTTCACAGATACGCAGTATTTT. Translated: CASSYSGGFTDTQYF.